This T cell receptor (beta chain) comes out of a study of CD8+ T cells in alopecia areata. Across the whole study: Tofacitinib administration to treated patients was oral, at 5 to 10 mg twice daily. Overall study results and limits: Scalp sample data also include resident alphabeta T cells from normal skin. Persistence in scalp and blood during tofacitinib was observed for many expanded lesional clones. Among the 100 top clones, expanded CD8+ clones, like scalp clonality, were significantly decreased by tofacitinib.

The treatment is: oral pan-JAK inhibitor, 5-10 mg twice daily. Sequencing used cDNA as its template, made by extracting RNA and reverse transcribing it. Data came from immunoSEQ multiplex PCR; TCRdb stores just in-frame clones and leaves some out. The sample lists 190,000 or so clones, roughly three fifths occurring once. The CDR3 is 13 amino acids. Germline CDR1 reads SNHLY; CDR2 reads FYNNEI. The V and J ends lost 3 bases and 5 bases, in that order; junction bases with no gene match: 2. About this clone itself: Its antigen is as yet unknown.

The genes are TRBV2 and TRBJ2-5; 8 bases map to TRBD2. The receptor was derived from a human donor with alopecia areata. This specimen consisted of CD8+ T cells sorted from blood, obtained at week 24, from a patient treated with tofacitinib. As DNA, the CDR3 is TGTGCCAGCAGTGAGGTAGCGGGGGAGACCCAGTACTTC. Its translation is CASSEVAGETQYF.